This record concerns one T cell receptor beta chain sequence. Profiled with immunoSEQ multiplex PCR; TCRdb holds only in-frame clones, not every one. In the table there are approximately 180,000 clones, around nine tenths of which are singletons. The data are from a study of blood T cell repertoires in COVID-19. After removal of 9 bases from V and 7 bases from J, the junction contained 10 bases not matched to a gene. This CDR3 is 14 amino acids long. Germline CDR1 reads WNHNN; CDR2 reads SYGVQD (reference sequence). Material: peripheral blood. This chain connects TRBV10-1 to TRBJ2-1, with TRBD1 matching 9 bases. The sequence was obtained from a man between 60 and 70 years old with active or convalescent COVID-19. CDR3 region: CARQSGTGLNEQFF. The CDR3 DNA follows: TGCGCCAGGCAATCCGGGACAGGGTTGAATGAGCAGTTCTTC.